A selection of T cell receptor beta chains follows, all from one sample in a study of beta chain features in type 1 diabetes. Repertoires were generated with immunoSEQ multiplex PCR, while TCRdb's copy carries only in-frame clones and drops some. The data show roughly 140,000 clones, with about 8.1% seen just once and 0.65% held by the top ten. The material sequenced was central memory CD4+ T cells from blood. The origin of the receptors is a man younger than 35 in good health. Each CDR3 is given without its conserved first and last residue. The D gene is left open where the match is weak.

d_call v_call cdr3_aa
TRBD1 TRBV9 ASSKGQGGYNEQF
TRBD2 TRBV6-5 ASGVGGVETQY
TRBD1 TRBV30 AWTDRGRNGYT
TRBD2 TRBV7-2 ASSRTPGTSGRGTQY
- TRBV7-9 ASSLAPGGAGSYT
- TRBV30 AWSSSQGPLY
- TRBV30 AWTGDGNEKLF
- TRBV18 ASSPGWPSAGDEQF
TRBD2 TRBV18 ASSPWGSGGSYEQY
- TRBV7-8 ASSLEGQGNIQY
TRBD2 TRBV7-8 ASRSGGIYNEQF
TRBD1 TRBV4-3 ASSRGQVFYGYT
TRBD2 TRBV15 ATSRIGVAGYNEQF
TRBD2 TRBV7-9 ASSYIAGGHTGELF
- TRBV7-2 ASSGGFSSYEQY
- TRBV19 ASSFTGTSSNEQF
TRBD2 TRBV29-1 SVGGLAGVNWQY
TRBD2 TRBV5-4 ASSLKLAGNTDTQY
- TRBV9 ASSPRAQGTYEQY
TRBD1 TRBV28 ASTAGTVYEQY
- TRBV7-8 ASSLMEGNQPQH
- TRBV6-5 ASSYSNVGGGFEQY
TRBD1 TRBV5-8 ASRDTGTARGGYT
TRBD1 TRBV4-3 ASSQDHRGSYGYT
TRBD1 TRBV28 ASSRDRVQETQY
TRBD1 TRBV7-2 ASSRDRGVEETQY
- TRBV18 ASSRSYEQY
- TRBV19 ASSIPTYLARDTRNQPQH
- TRBV19 ASKAQAGASGNEQY
- TRBV5-1 ASSWGGPRDEAF
- TRBV7-2 ASSLALGVGNTIY
- TRBV5-4 ASSPQADSYEQY
TRBD1 TRBV5-4 ASSSGQAPLFYEQY
TRBD1 TRBV30 AWNPGTEGSEQY
- TRBV7-2 ASSGGAGYNEQF
TRBD2 TRBV4-1 ASSKLALGTQY
TRBD1 TRBV4-2 ASSQEGGQGAAGEQF
TRBD2 TRBV9 ASSVGGLAGSYNEQF
- TRBV2 ASIRDQGTGGTQY
TRBD1 TRBV4-3 ASSQEARGYDEQY
TRBD2 TRBV5-4 ASRFSVLAGDRYNEQF
TRBD2 TRBV5-4 ASGRGGGRVETQY
- TRBV7-2 ASSIGHAGETQY
TRBD2 TRBV4-3 ASSQDGTSGGATDTQY
TRBD2 TRBV11-1 ASSLGLAGGYEQF
- TRBV7-2 ASSLPGLEKLF
TRBD1 TRBV6-6 ASSYSGTDLEKLF
- TRBV5-1 ASSLGAAGPQYNSPLH
- TRBV4-1 ASSHLGQTQY